Listed below are T cell receptor beta chains from one sample, sequenced in a study of cytomegalovirus exposure and HLA in healthy donors. The protocol was immunoSEQ multiplex PCR, while the TCRdb copy is restricted to in-frame clones and leaves out a portion. The sample includes about 170,000 clones, around 73% of them seen just once. Sequenced: PBMCs. These receptors all come from a woman between 18 and 29 years old in good health and CMV-seropositive. The CDR3 runs from the conserved cysteine through the conserved F or W. D genes are given only for firm matches. Some rows mark clone size as missing; the rest say once, few, many or name a class of expanded clone.

V gene	D gene	clone size	J gene	CDR3 protein	CDR3 DNA
TRBV7-3	-	-	TRBJ1-1	CASSSRPGSNTEAFF	TGTGCCAGCAGCTCCAGACCCGGGTCGAACACTGAAGCTTTCTTT
TRBV6-5	TRBD1	-	TRBJ2-7	CASSSGQGEAYEQYF	TGTGCCAGCAGTTCCGGACAGGGGGAAGCCTACGAGCAGTACTTC
TRBV9	-	once	TRBJ2-3	CASSPQVSDTQYF	TGTGCCAGCAGCCCCCAGGTTTCAGATACGCAGTATTTT
TRBV9	-	-	TRBJ2-2	CASSVADFTGELFF	TGTGCCAGCAGCGTAGCTGACTTCACCGGGGAGCTGTTTTTT
TRBV30	-	-	TRBJ2-5	CAWTQNSVQETQYF	TGTGCCTGGACCCAGAATAGCGTGCAAGAGACCCAGTACTTC
TRBV19	TRBD1	-	TRBJ2-7	CASSIAGQDYEQYF	TGTGCCAGTAGTATAGCGGGACAGGACTACGAGCAGTACTTC
TRBV27	-	-	TRBJ2-3	CASSLARRGADTQYF	TGTGCCAGCAGTTTAGCTCGCCGGGGTGCAGATACGCAGTATTTT
TRBV9	-	-	TRBJ2-5	CASSRGIEETQYF	TGTGCCAGCAGCCGAGGGATTGAGGAGACCCAGTACTTC
TRBV5-1	-	-	TRBJ2-7	CASSPPRQYEQYF	TGCGCCAGCAGCCCGCCCCGACAGTACGAGCAGTACTTC
TRBV27	-	-	TRBJ1-1	CASSPPVGGPDTEAFF	TGTGCCAGCAGTCCCCCAGTTGGAGGGCCGGACACTGAAGCTTTCTTT
TRBV5-6	TRBD1	-	TRBJ1-2	CASSPDRGDGYTF	TGTGCCAGCAGCCCTGACAGGGGGGATGGCTACACCTTC
TRBV9	TRBD1	-	TRBJ2-1	CASSTRDRGSNEQFF	TGTGCCAGCAGCACCCGGGACAGGGGGAGTAATGAGCAGTTCTTC
TRBV7-2	-	once	TRBJ1-2	CASSSGQRYGYTF	TGTGCCAGCAGTTCAGGACAAAGATATGGCTACACCTTC
TRBV4-1	-	-	TRBJ1-4	CASSQDRGARGEKLFF	TGCGCCAGCAGCCAAGACCGGGGGGCGCGGGGTGAAAAACTGTTTTTT
TRBV15	TRBD1	-	TRBJ2-3	CATSGQGGNTQYF	TGTGCCACCAGCGGACAGGGTGGGAATACGCAGTATTTT
TRBV7-9	TRBD1	once	TRBJ2-7	CSTAGQVNYEQYF	TGTTCCACTGCGGGACAGGTGAACTACGAGCAGTACTTC
TRBV6-1	-	-	TRBJ2-7	CASSGHGPGRDEQYF	TGTGCCAGCAGTGGCCACGGCCCCGGGCGGGACGAGCAGTACTTC
TRBV4-2	-	-	TRBJ1-1	CASSQGAGDTEAFF	TGTGCCAGCAGCCAAGGAGCAGGGGACACTGAAGCTTTCTTT
TRBV7-3	-	-	TRBJ1-1	CASSSLAGREAFF	TGTGCCAGCAGCTCCTTAGCGGGGCGAGAAGCTTTCTTT
TRBV7-9	-	-	TRBJ2-1	CASSPPEGNEQFF	TGTGCCAGCAGCCCACCGGAGGGTAATGAGCAGTTCTTC
TRBV2	TRBD1	few	TRBJ1-2	CASRDRGLDGYTF	TGTGCCAGCCGGGACAGGGGGCTGGATGGCTACACCTTC
TRBV4-3	TRBD1	-	TRBJ2-7	CASSQGQGHEQYF	TGCGCCAGCAGCCAAGGACAGGGCCACGAGCAGTACTTC
TRBV2	TRBD1	-	TRBJ2-2	CASRRAGTANTGELFF	TGTGCCAGCAGAAGAGCCGGGACAGCGAACACCGGGGAGCTGTTTTTT
TRBV7-9	-	-	TRBJ1-2	CASSLRTVTLTNYGYTF	TGTGCCAGCAGCTTAAGGACAGTCACATTGACTAACTATGGCTACACCTTC
TRBV7-2	-	few	TRBJ2-1	CASSPTIGEQFF	TGTGCCAGCAGCCCGACTATCGGTGAGCAGTTCTTC
TRBV4-3	-	-	TRBJ1-4	CASSQDARGKGEKLFF	TGCGCCAGCAGCCAAGATGCCAGGGGAAAAGGGGAAAAACTGTTTTTT
TRBV7-9	TRBD1	-	TRBJ2-2	CASSFPSGTGDSNTGELFF	TGTGCCAGCAGCTTTCCTTCCGGGACAGGGGATTCTAACACCGGGGAGCTGTTTTTT